A selection of T cell receptor beta chains follows, all from one sample in a study of cytomegalovirus exposure and HLA in healthy donors. Assay used: immunoSEQ multiplex PCR; TCRdb lists only in-frame clones, some missing. Here the sample spans 200,000 to 250,000 clones, over 70% being singletons. The sample consisted of PBMCs. The receptor source for this set is a young woman in good health and CMV-seropositive. Both conserved end residues are part of each CDR3. The order of the fields is clone size, V gene, J gene, D gene, CDR3 DNA, CDR3 protein. D genes are given only for firm matches. Some rows have no size entry. The others give once, few or many, or a class for an expanded clone.

>.|TRBV19|TRBJ2-7|.
TGTGCCAACCCACCCCCGAACGGGGAGGTCTCCTACGAGCAGTACTTC
CANPPPNGEVSYEQYF
>once|TRBV7-9|TRBJ2-1|.
TGTGCCAGCAGCTTAGCTCGGGGTAATGAGCAGTTCTTC
CASSLARGNEQFF
>.|TRBV5-1|TRBJ1-1|.
TGCGCCAGCAGCTTGGATCAGGGCGGCACTGAAGCTTTCTTT
CASSLDQGGTEAFF
>.|TRBV11-2|TRBJ1-2|.
TGTGCCAGCAGCTCCCGGGGAGATAATGGCTACACCTTC
CASSSRGDNGYTF
>few|TRBV2|TRBJ2-7|.
TGTGCCAGCGTCCGGGACACCTACGAGCAGTACTTC
CASVRDTYEQYF
>once|TRBV13|TRBJ1-1|.
TGTGCCAGCAGCCTCTCCAAGAACACTGAAGCTTTCTTT
CASSLSKNTEAFF
>.|TRBV30|TRBJ1-4|.
TGTGCCTGGAGTGTACGGATCAGGGGAAATGAAAAACTGTTTTTT
CAWSVRIRGNEKLFF
>.|TRBV5-1|TRBJ1-1|.
TGCGCCAGCAGCTTGGACGGGGCGGACACTGAAGCTTTCTTT
CASSLDGADTEAFF
>few|TRBV28|TRBJ2-2|.
TGTGCCAGCAGCGCCATCCCGATATCCGGGGAGCTGTTTTTT
CASSAIPISGELFF
>.|TRBV7-9|TRBJ1-2|.
TGTGCCAGCAGCCCTGGGACGTCGGGCTTTAACTATGGCTACACCTTC
CASSPGTSGFNYGYTF
>.|TRBV25-1|TRBJ2-5|TRBD1
TGTGCCAGCAGTGACCCGGGACAGGGGGTAGAGACCCAGTACTTC
CASSDPGQGVETQYF
>.|TRBV4-1|TRBJ1-5|.
TGCGCCAGCAGCCCGTCCGGGACACCGACTATGAATCAGCCCCAGCATTTT
CASSPSGTPTMNQPQHF
>.|TRBV20-1|TRBJ2-1|.
TGCAGTGCTAGTACGGCGGCCCGGCAGTTCTTC
CSASTAARQFF
>.|TRBV5-1|TRBJ2-2|TRBD2
TGCGCCAGCAGCCCCTCCGGGACTATCCCGAGCGGGGAGCTGTTTTTT
CASSPSGTIPSGELFF
>.|TRBV7-2|TRBJ2-3|.
TGTGCCAGCAGCTTTAGGGTATTCCCGAGCACAGATACGCAGTATTTT
CASSFRVFPSTDTQYF
>many|TRBV27|TRBJ2-7|TRBD2
TGTGCCAGCGTTCCGAGTAGCGGGACCTACGAGCAGTACTTC
CASVPSSGTYEQYF
>.|TRBV27|TRBJ1-3|.
TGTGCCAGCAGTTTACATGGGTCGGAGCTTTATGGAAACACCATATATTTT
CASSLHGSELYGNTIYF
>few|TRBV10-3|TRBJ2-7|TRBD2
TGTGCCATCGGTGACCCCCAGCGGGGGAATGGCGAGCAGTACTTC
CAIGDPQRGNGEQYF
>.|TRBV5-6|TRBJ1-5|.
TGTGCCAGCAGCTTATGGGGGGGTGCTTGGAATCAGCCCCAGCATTTT
CASSLWGGAWNQPQHF
>.|TRBV10-1|TRBJ2-3|.
TGCGCCAGCAGTTTTACAGGGTCAGATACGCAGTATTTT
CASSFTGSDTQYF
>.|TRBV27|TRBJ2-7|TRBD1
TGTGCCAGCAGTTTCACGGTGGGACAGGGAGGAGAGCAGTACTTC
CASSFTVGQGGEQYF
>.|TRBV27|TRBJ1-3|.
TGTGCCAGCAGTTTATCCCCCACTGGAAACACCATATATTTT
CASSLSPTGNTIYF
>few|TRBV5-1|TRBJ2-7|TRBD1
TGCGCCAGCAGCCCAGTACCGGGACAGTCCTACGAGCAGTGCTTC
CASSPVPGQSYEQCF
>.|TRBV30|TRBJ1-1|.
TGTGCCTGGAGTGTATATCGTAATGGGAACACTGAAGCTTTCTTT
CAWSVYRNGNTEAFF
>few|TRBV11-2|TRBJ2-1|.
TGTGCCAGCACCCATCGGGGTGAATCCTACAATGAGCAGTTCTTC
CASTHRGESYNEQFF
>.|TRBV18|TRBJ2-5|TRBD1
TGTGCCAGCTCACCTAGGACAGGGGCCCAAGAGACCCAGTACTTC
CASSPRTGAQETQYF
>.|TRBV7-2|TRBJ1-1|.
TGTGCCAGCACCCTTTATGGCGAAGCTTTCTTT
CASTLYGEAFF
>once|TRBV7-3|TRBJ2-1|TRBD2
TGTGCCAGCAGCCTCATCGGGGGGACCTACAATGAGCAGTTCTTC
CASSLIGGTYNEQFF
>few|TRBV2|TRBJ2-5|TRBD1
TGTGCCACAAACAGGGGTGTCGGGACCCAGTACTTC
CATNRGVGTQYF